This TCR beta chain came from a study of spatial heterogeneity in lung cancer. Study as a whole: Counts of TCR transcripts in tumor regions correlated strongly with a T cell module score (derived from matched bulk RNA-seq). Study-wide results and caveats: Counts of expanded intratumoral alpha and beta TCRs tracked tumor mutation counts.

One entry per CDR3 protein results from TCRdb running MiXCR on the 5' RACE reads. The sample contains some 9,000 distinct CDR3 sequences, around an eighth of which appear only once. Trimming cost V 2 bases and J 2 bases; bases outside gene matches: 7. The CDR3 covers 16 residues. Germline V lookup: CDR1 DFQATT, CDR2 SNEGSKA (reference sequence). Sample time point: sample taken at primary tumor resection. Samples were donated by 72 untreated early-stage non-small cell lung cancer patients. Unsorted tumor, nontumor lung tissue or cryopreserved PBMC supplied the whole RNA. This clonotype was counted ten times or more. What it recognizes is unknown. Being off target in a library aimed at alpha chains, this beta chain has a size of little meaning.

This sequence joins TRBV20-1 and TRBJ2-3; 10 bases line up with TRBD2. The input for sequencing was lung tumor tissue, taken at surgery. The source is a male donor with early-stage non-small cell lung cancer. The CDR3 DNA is TGCAGTGCTAGACTCCCACTAGCGGGGAACACAGATACGCAGTATTTT. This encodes CSARLPLAGNTDTQYF.